The 16 T cell receptor beta chains below all came from one sample that was sequenced in a study of blood T cell repertoires in COVID-19. The method was immunoSEQ multiplex PCR; TCRdb's version includes in-frame clones alone and lacks a portion of them. The sample lists 110,000 or so clones, about 85% occurring once. Input material: peripheral blood. Every receptor here comes from a man aged 50-60 years with acute or convalescent COVID-19.

The J gene is TRBJ2-7, the V gene TRBV9, with 8 bases fitting TRBD2. V trimming: 0 bases; J trimming: 3 bases; junction bases outside the gene matches: 5. The CDR3 is 15 residues long. Germline V gene sequence: CDR1 SGDLS, CDR2 YYNGEE. The CDR3 reads CASSVAAGALYEQYF. CDR3 sequence (DNA): TGTGCCAGCAGCGTAGCAGCGGGGGCCCTCTACGAGCAGTACTTC. The variable domain in full, completed from reference TRBV9 and TRBJ2-7, reads DSGVTQTPKHLITATGQRVTLRCSPRSGDLSVYWYQQSLDQGLQFLIQYYNGEERAKGNILERFSAQQFPDLHSELNLSSLELGDSALYFCASSVAAGALYEQYFGPGTRLTVT.

The rearrangement joins TRBV9 to TRBJ2-1; maybe TRBD2 (7 bases). Trimming took off 4 bases at V and 2 bases at J, with 19 bases between the two ends. CDR3 length equals 17 residues. CDR1 and CDR2 from the germline V gene are SGDLS and YYNGEE. The CDR3 sequence is CASSQPPGGPTYNEQFF. CDR3 in DNA: TGTGCCAGCAGCCAACCCCCGGGGGGCCCCACCTACAATGAGCAGTTCTTC.

The rearrangement joins TRBV27 to TRBJ2-7; 9 positions agree with TRBD1. V lost 3 bases and J lost 4; bases outside the gene matches: 4. The germline CDR1 and CDR2 sequences are MNHEY and SMNVEV (reference sequence). The CDR3 extends over 14 amino acids. Here the CDR3 reads CASSFGTGSYEQYF. In nucleotides, the CDR3 is TGTGCCAGCAGTTTTGGGACAGGGTCTTACGAGCAGTACTTC.

This clone was detected once. The CDR3 sequence is CASSEALPSPGLAIGVGSYEQYF. In DNA form, the CDR3 reads TGTGCCAGCAGTGAAGCGCTTCCCTCACCGGGACTAGCTATTGGGGTAGGCTCCTACGAGCAGTACTTC. The V and J genes are TRBV6-1 and TRBJ2-7; 9 nucleotides agree with TRBD2. Germline assignment: CDR1 MNHNS and CDR2 SASEGT. Unmatched junction bases numbered 24, after V lost 0 bases and J lost 0 bases. The CDR3 is 23 residues long.

Points on this clone: Given the absence of the conserved phenylalanine or tryptophan at the CDR3 end, a read error is likely. It is unclear where the CDR3 begins or ends on the DNA, so no DNA is shown, and the CDR3 is as TCRdb lists it. This rearrangement joins TRBV6-1 to TRBJ1-2; TRBD1 is the table's D call, not checked against the DNA. The CDR3 length is 17 residues, termini included. Per germline, CDR1 MNHNS and CDR2 SASEGT. CDR3 in amino acids: CASSASGTRFPGIKFQA.

The table lists this clone with a count of one. This chain joins TRBV5-4 and TRBJ2-2; D is undetermined. Germline V gene sequence: CDR1 SGHNT, CDR2 YYREEE (reference sequence). V dropped 4 bases and J dropped 0 bases, with 10 bases sitting between them. The CDR3 is 15 residues long. This chain's CDR3 is CASSTESPNTGELFF. Here the CDR3 DNA reads TGTGCCAGCAGCACGGAGTCTCCGAACACCGGGGAGCTGTTTTTT.

The chain carries TRBV11-2 and TRBJ2-7; 7 bases align to TRBD2. CDR3 length: 15 amino acids. Losses at the gene ends were 5 bases for V and 3 bases for J; bases not matched to a gene: 10. Looked up from germline, CDR1 is SGHAT and CDR2 is FQNNGV. In DNA form, the CDR3 reads TGTGCCAGCAGCGAACTAGCGCAATCTTACTACGAGCAGTACTTC. Its translation is CASSELAQSYYEQYF.

This chain uses TRBV27 with TRBJ1-2, with 9 bases lining up with TRBD1. Germline V lookup: CDR1 MNHEY, CDR2 SMNVEV (reference sequence). CDR3 length: 16 amino acids. Trimming at V came to 5 bases and at J to 2 bases, leaving 9 bases not matched to a gene. In DNA, the CDR3 is TGTGCCAGCAGTCCGGGACAGGGTCGGTCAAACTATGGCTACACCTTC. Protein sequence: CASSPGQGRSNYGYTF.

CDR3 DNA: TGCAGCGTTGGGGGGAGGGAGGGCTATTACAACACCGGGGAGCTGTTTTTT. Protein: CSVGGREGYYNTGELFF. The chain employs TRBV29-1 and TRBJ2-2; TRBD2 matches at 7 bases. CDR1 and CDR2 (germline): SQVTM, ANQGSEA. Germline trimming cut 4 bases from V and 2 bases from J; bases unmatched to any gene: 13. The CDR3 length is 17 residues.

This chain links TRBV6-5 with TRBJ1-4, with unresolved D. The V and J ends lost 7 bases and 7 bases respectively, with 7 bases between them. CDR1 and CDR2 (germline): MNHEY, SVGAGI. The CDR3 covers 11 residues. This CDR3 reads CASTVAEKLFF. The DNA of the CDR3 is TGTGCCAGCACGGTCGCTGAAAAACTGTTTTTT.

The chain has TRBV4-1 and TRBJ2-7; possibly TRBD2 for D (5 bases). V was trimmed by 1 base and J by 7 bases, leaving 5 bases between them. The CDR3 contains 11 residues. Germline V lookup: CDR1 MGHRA, CDR2 YSYEKL. This CDR3 reads CASSQGREQYF. The CDR3 DNA is TGCGCCAGCAGCCAAGGGAGGGAGCAGTACTTC.

This clone was detected a few times. The chain has TRBV5-1 and TRBJ2-7; TRBD2 aligns across 10 bases. This CDR3 comprises 14 residues. Germline assignment: CDR1 SGHRS and CDR2 YFSETQ. V dropped 2 bases and J dropped 1; count of bases not matched to a gene: 0. CDR3 region: CASSFSGRSYEQYF. In DNA, the CDR3 is TGCGCCAGCAGCTTTAGCGGGAGGTCCTACGAGCAGTACTTC.

The J gene is TRBJ2-3, the V gene TRBV3-1 (or the pseudogene TRBV3-2), with D uncertain. CDR1 LGHDT and CDR2 YNNKEL come from the germline V gene (reference sequence). The CDR3 has 11 amino acids. Trimming left V 6 bases short and J 9 bases short, with 10 bases between. The CDR3 nucleotides read TGTGCCAGCAGTCTCGACACGACGCAGTATTTT. Protein: CASSLDTTQYF.

This chain uses TRBV29-1 with TRBJ1-5, with 7 bases identical to TRBD1. With 7 bases clipped from V and 5 bases from J, the junction kept 8 bases outside the gene matches. Germline-derived CDR1 and CDR2 are SQVTM and ANQGSEA. This CDR3 comprises 13 residues. CDR3 amino acids: CSATGQSDQPQHF. CDR3 coding DNA: TGCAGCGCCACGGGACAGTCGGATCAGCCCCAGCATTTT.

The chain recombines TRBV9 with TRBJ2-5, with TRBD2 as a possible D gene (5 bases). CDR1 is SGDLS, CDR2 YYNGEE, per germline. The CDR3 contains 14 residues. Trimming pared 2 bases from V and 4 bases from J, leaving 12 bases between. Written as DNA, the CDR3 is TGTGCCAGCAGCGTCGGAGGATTGGTAGAGACCCAGTACTTC. It translates to CASSVGGLVETQYF.

The chain carries TRBV29-1 and TRBJ2-5; 10 bases agree with TRBD2. CDR1 and CDR2 (germline): SQVTM, ANQGSEA. This CDR3 is 15 amino acids long. V was clipped by 4 bases and J by 0 bases; unmatched bases: 5. In DNA form, the CDR3 reads TGCAGCGTTGTAGGGCTAGCGGGGGACCAAGAGACCCAGTACTTC. The encoded protein is CSVVGLAGDQETQYF.